The 9 T cell receptor beta chains reported below all come from one sample, sequenced in a study of T cell clonality in common variable immunodeficiency. Profiling relied on immunoSEQ multiplex PCR, and the TCRdb table lists in-frame clones only, not all of them. The repertoire has some 50,000 clones, none seen only once; the ten largest take about 1.8%. Sequencing input: peripheral blood mononuclear cells. The receptors shown here come from a person aged 18-69 years in good health.

This clone has a count of ten or more. Read coverage stops 3 residues before the CDR3 terminus; the germline J gene supplies the remainder. V usage is TRBV10-3 and J usage is TRBJ1-1, with TRBD1 identical over 8 bases. From germline, CDR1 is ENHRY and CDR2 SYGVKD. The length of the CDR3 is 15 residues. Trimming cost V 3 bases and J 3 bases; bases outside gene matches: 6. Incomplete CDR3 DNA: TGTGCCATCAGTGACCCGGACAGGGTGTACACTGAA. This gives the protein CAISDPDRVYTE. The complete CDR3 protein is CAISDPDRVYTEAFF.

About this clone itself: The CDR3 end is not reached by the read, which stops 3 residues before it; the germline J gene fills it in. The chain couples TRBV2 to TRBJ1-1; D ambiguous. The CDR3 consists of 13 residues. Per germline, CDR1 SNHLY and CDR2 FYNNEI. Trimming shortened V by 2 bases and J by 1 base, and 5 bases separated the two germline ends. The CDR3 DNA, read in part, is TGTGCCAGCAGTGAACAACAGAACACTGAA. Amino acid sequence: CASSEQQNTE. The whole CDR3 reads CASSEQQNTEAFF.

A note on this clone: The DNA ends 3 residues before the CDR3 does, and the rest of the CDR3 is filled in from the germline J gene. The chain joins TRBV20-1 to TRBJ1-1, with D perhaps TRBD1 (5 bases). V was cut by 6 bases and J by 1 base, with 15 bases left in between. This CDR3 has 14 amino acids. Germline lookup yields CDR1 DFQATT and CDR2 SNEGSKA (reference sequence). The CDR3 region is CSAPEAGGNTEAFF. CDR3 DNA, as far as it was read: TGCAGTGCCCCAGAGGCGGGGGGGAACACTGAA.

Only a few counts were recorded for this clone. The read ends 3 residues early relative to the CDR3; the germline J gene fills the gap. The chain is built from TRBV7-2 and TRBJ2-5; 11 bases match TRBD1. The CDR3 spans 13 residues. The germline CDR1 and CDR2 sequences are SGHTA and FQGNSA. Unmatched junction bases numbered 0, after V lost 4 bases and J lost 5 bases. The CDR3 reads CASSWDRGETQYF. Partial CDR3 DNA: TGTGCCAGCAGCTGGGACAGGGGGGAGACC.

In its sample, this clone was seen many times. Sequencing ends 3 residues short of the CDR3 end; the germline J gene provides the rest. The J gene is TRBJ2-2, the V gene TRBV20-1; 12 bases are a match to TRBD2. Germline values: CDR1 DFQATT, CDR2 SNEGSKA (reference sequence). With 3 bases clipped from V and 5 bases from J, the junction kept 13 bases outside the gene matches. The CDR3 covers 18 residues. CDR3 DNA (partial): TGCAGTGCTAGTTCGGGGCTAGCGGGAGGGCCCGGTACCGGGGAG. Translated: CSASSGLAGGPGTGE. The CDR3, in full, reads CSASSGLAGGPGTGELFF.

This clone has ten or more counts. The read halts 3 residues ahead of the CDR3 end, with the missing end drawn from the germline J gene. V usage is TRBV19 and J usage is TRBJ1-4, with 9 positions matching TRBD1. The CDR3 length is 15 residues. CDR1 and CDR2 (germline): LNHDA, SQIVND (reference sequence). V lost 7 bases and J lost 6; bases outside the gene matches: 9. Here the CDR3 reads CASNAPGQGDEKLFF. The sequenced CDR3 bases are TGTGCCAGTAACGCTCCGGGACAGGGAGATGAAAAA. Variable domain in full (rest from reference TRBV19 and TRBJ1-4): DGGITQSPKYLFRKEGQNVTLSCEQNLNHDAMYWYRQDPGQGLRLIYYSQIVNDFQKGDIAEGYSVSREKKESFPLTVTSAQKNPTAFYLCASNAPGQGDEKLFFGSGTQLSVL.

This clone was found many times. The read comes to an end 3 residues before the CDR3 does, leaving the germline J gene to fill in the end. The chain links TRBV5-1 to TRBJ2-2, with D tentatively TRBD2 (6 bases). The CDR3 covers 14 residues. CDR1 and CDR2 from the germline V gene are SGHRS and YFSETQ. Trimming removed 3 bases at V and 10 bases at J, with 16 bases between. The sequenced CDR3 bases are TGCGCCAGCAGCTCGGGCCCCCCGCGGGAGGAG. It codes for CASSSGPPREE. The CDR3 as a whole reads CASSSGPPREELFF.

In this sample, this clone turned up many times. The CDR3 is CASKGSRTDTQYF. The DNA read from the CDR3 is TGTGCCAGCAAGGGGAGCCGCACAGATACG. This chain links TRBV12-3 or TRBV12-4 with TRBJ2-3; D is perhaps TRBD1 or TRBD2 (5 bases each). The read ends 3 residues early relative to the CDR3; the germline J gene fills the gap. V lost 7 bases and J lost 1, with 9 bases in between. This CDR3 is built from 13 residues.

This clone was found many times. The read falls 3 residues short of the CDR3 end, and the missing part is taken from the germline J gene. The V and J genes are TRBV6-1 and TRBJ2-2; D is ambiguous. The CDR3 is 14 amino acids. Per germline, CDR1 MNHNS and CDR2 SASEGT. This CDR3 reads CASSERATNEKLFF. The part of the CDR3 DNA that was read is TGTGCCAGCAGTGAAAGAGCAACTAATGAAAAG.